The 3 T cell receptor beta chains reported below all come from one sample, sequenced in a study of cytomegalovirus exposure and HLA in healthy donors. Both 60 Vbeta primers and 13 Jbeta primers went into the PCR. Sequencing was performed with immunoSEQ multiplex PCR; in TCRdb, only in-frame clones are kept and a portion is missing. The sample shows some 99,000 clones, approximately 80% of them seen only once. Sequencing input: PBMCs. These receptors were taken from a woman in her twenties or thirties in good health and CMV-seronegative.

The CDR3 here is CSVETLWGGSGISTDTQYF. The DNA of the CDR3 is TGCAGCGTTGAAACCCTCTGGGGGGGTAGCGGGATTAGCACAGATACGCAGTATTTT. The chain is built from TRBV29-1 and TRBJ2-3; TRBD2 matches 8 bases. Trimming removed 2 bases from V and 0 bases from J; junction bases left unmatched: 16. Germline values: CDR1 SQVTM, CDR2 ANQGSEA. CDR3 length: 19 amino acids.

The CDR3 spells CASSPRSEKTQYF. Here the CDR3 DNA reads TGTGCCAGCAGCCCCAGGTCCGAGAAGACCCAGTACTTC. This rearrangement joins TRBV9 to TRBJ2-5; D unresolved. Trimming cost V 4 bases and J 6 bases, with 13 bases left between them. Germline CDR1 is SGDLS and CDR2 is YYNGEE. The CDR3 runs 13 residues.

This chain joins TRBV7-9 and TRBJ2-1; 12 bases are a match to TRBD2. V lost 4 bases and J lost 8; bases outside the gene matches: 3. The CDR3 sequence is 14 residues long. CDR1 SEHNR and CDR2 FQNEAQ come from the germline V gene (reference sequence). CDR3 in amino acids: CASSWTSGTYEQFF. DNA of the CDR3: TGTGCCAGCAGCTGGACTAGCGGGACGTATGAGCAGTTCTTC.